This is a list of T cell receptor beta chains from one sample in a study of blood T cell repertoires in COVID-19. Generated by immunoSEQ multiplex PCR, the TCRdb table keeps only in-frame clones and is missing some. The sample consists of some 29,000 clones, 80% to 85% of them appearing once. Specimen: peripheral blood. These receptors originate from an elderly man with active COVID-19. The CDR3 runs from the conserved cysteine through the conserved F or W. D genes are given only for firm matches. Expanded clones get a size class; other rows say once, few or many, or leave the size out.

d_call: NA
j_call: TRBJ2-7
v_call: TRBV11-2
clone_size: NA
cdr3_aa: CASSFGIRGWDSYEQYF
cdr3_nt: TGTGCCAGCAGCTTTGGGATAAGGGGGTGGGATTCCTACGAGCAGTACTTC

d_call: TRBD2
j_call: TRBJ2-2
v_call: TRBV9
clone_size: once
cdr3_aa: CASSVGLAGGVGELFF
cdr3_nt: TGTGCCAGCAGCGTAGGGCTAGCGGGGGGTGTCGGGGAGCTGTTTTTT

d_call: TRBD1
j_call: TRBJ1-2
v_call: TRBV7-9
clone_size: NA
cdr3_aa: CASSLGQLELYGYTF
cdr3_nt: TGTGCCAGCAGCCTGGGACAGTTGGAACTCTATGGCTACACCTTC

d_call: NA
j_call: TRBJ2-1
v_call: TRBV5-1
clone_size: once
cdr3_aa: CASSSRGNELGEQFF
cdr3_nt: TGCGCCAGCAGCAGCCGGGGGAACGAGCTGGGCGAGCAGTTCTTC

d_call: NA
j_call: TRBJ1-4
v_call: TRBV6-6
clone_size: NA
cdr3_aa: CASSYGPEKLFF
cdr3_nt: TGTGCCAGCAGTTACGGGCCCGAAAAACTGTTTTTT

d_call: NA
j_call: TRBJ1-5
v_call: TRBV6-6
clone_size: NA
cdr3_aa: CASSRAGRRNSNQPQHF
cdr3_nt: TGTGCCAGCAGTCGGGCAGGGAGGAGGAATAGCAATCAGCCCCAGCATTTT

d_call: TRBD1
j_call: TRBJ1-1
v_call: TRBV30
clone_size: NA
cdr3_aa: CAWSPGQGAGEAFF
cdr3_nt: TGTGCCTGGAGTCCGGGACAGGGGGCCGGTGAAGCTTTCTTT

d_call: NA
j_call: TRBJ1-2
v_call: TRBV2
clone_size: NA
cdr3_aa: CASPSGLLNYGYTF
cdr3_nt: TGTGCCAGCCCATCCGGACTGCTAAACTATGGCTACACCTTC

d_call: NA
j_call: TRBJ2-7
v_call: TRBV21-1
clone_size: NA
cdr3_aa: CASSKEVGQGGHEQYF
cdr3_nt: TGTGCCAGCAGCAAAGAAGTAGGGCAGGGTGGGCACGAGCAGTACTTC

d_call: NA
j_call: TRBJ1-5
v_call: TRBV28
clone_size: NA
cdr3_aa: CASSPRGGGNQPQHF
cdr3_nt: TGTGCCAGCAGTCCCCGGGGGGGTGGCAATCAGCCCCAGCATTTT

d_call: NA
j_call: TRBJ1-2
v_call: TRBV7-8
clone_size: once
cdr3_aa: CASSLQTNYGYTF
cdr3_nt: TGTGCCAGCAGCTTACAAACTAACTATGGCTACACCTTC

d_call: NA
j_call: TRBJ2-7
v_call: TRBV4-1
clone_size: NA
cdr3_aa: CASSQVSSYEQYF
cdr3_nt: TGCGCCAGCAGCCAAGTTTCGTCCTACGAGCAGTACTTC

d_call: TRBD1
j_call: TRBJ1-5
v_call: TRBV10-2
clone_size: NA
cdr3_aa: CASSDDRDGQPQHF
cdr3_nt: TGCGCCAGCAGTGATGACAGGGATGGCCAGCCCCAGCATTTT

d_call: NA
j_call: TRBJ1-6
v_call: TRBV5-1
clone_size: NA
cdr3_aa: CASSRDKHNSPLHF
cdr3_nt: TGTGCCAGCAGCCGGGACAAACATAATTCACCCCTCCACTTT

d_call: TRBD1
j_call: TRBJ2-5
v_call: TRBV7-2
clone_size: NA
cdr3_aa: CASNDRVQETQYF
cdr3_nt: TGTGCCAGCAACGACAGGGTCCAAGAGACCCAGTACTTC

d_call: NA
j_call: TRBJ1-1
v_call: TRBV5-1
clone_size: few
cdr3_aa: CASKVDWGNTEAFF
cdr3_nt: TGCGCCAGCAAGGTGGACTGGGGGAACACTGAAGCTTTCTTT

d_call: NA
j_call: TRBJ1-1
v_call: TRBV5-4
clone_size: NA
cdr3_aa: CASSYEGAAFF
cdr3_nt: TGTGCCAGCAGCTACGAGGGCGCGGCTTTCTTT

d_call: TRBD1
j_call: TRBJ2-1
v_call: TRBV5-1
clone_size: NA
cdr3_aa: CASSQEPSGTGVEFF
cdr3_nt: TGCGCCAGCAGCCAAGAACCCTCCGGGACAGGGGTGGAGTTCTTC

d_call: TRBD1
j_call: TRBJ2-7
v_call: TRBV5-1
clone_size: NA
cdr3_aa: CASSKWDSYEQYF
cdr3_nt: TGCGCCAGCAGCAAGTGGGACAGCTACGAGCAGTACTTC

d_call: NA
j_call: TRBJ2-5
v_call: TRBV3-1/TRBV3-2
clone_size: NA
cdr3_aa: CATAPAGAGKETQYF
cdr3_nt: TGTGCCACCGCACCGGCCGGGGCGGGGAAAGAGACCCAGTACTTC

d_call: NA
j_call: TRBJ1-1
v_call: TRBV6-5
clone_size: NA
cdr3_aa: CASSYGGGGEAFF
cdr3_nt: TGTGCCAGCAGTTACGGGGGGGGAGGTGAAGCTTTCTTT

d_call: NA
j_call: TRBJ1-1
v_call: TRBV6-5
clone_size: NA
cdr3_aa: CASRPQMKNTEAFF
cdr3_nt: TGTGCCAGCCGCCCACAGATGAAGAACACTGAAGCTTTCTTT

d_call: NA
j_call: TRBJ1-6
v_call: TRBV7-9
clone_size: NA
cdr3_aa: CASSPGNSPLHF
cdr3_nt: TGTGCCAGCAGCCCAGGAAATTCACCCCTCCACTTT

d_call: NA
j_call: TRBJ2-5
v_call: TRBV25-1
clone_size: NA
cdr3_aa: CASSEYSPSGTQYF
cdr3_nt: TGTGCCAGCAGTGAATATTCCCCCAGTGGGACCCAGTACTTC

d_call: TRBD2
j_call: TRBJ2-2
v_call: TRBV3-1/TRBV3-2
clone_size: NA
cdr3_aa: CASSQEVLAGTGELFF
cdr3_nt: TGTGCCAGCAGCCAAGAGGTTCTAGCGGGCACCGGGGAGCTGTTTTTT

d_call: NA
j_call: TRBJ2-7
v_call: TRBV18
clone_size: once
cdr3_aa: CASSPQGGYEQYF
cdr3_nt: TGTGCCAGCTCACCACAGGGGGGGTACGAGCAGTACTTC

d_call: NA
j_call: TRBJ1-1
v_call: TRBV29-1
clone_size: NA
cdr3_aa: CSVYMNTEAFF
cdr3_nt: TGCAGCGTTTATATGAACACTGAAGCTTTCTTT

d_call: NA
j_call: TRBJ2-3
v_call: TRBV7-2
clone_size: NA
cdr3_aa: CASSNTDTQYF
cdr3_nt: TGTGCCAGTTCCAACACAGATACGCAGTATTTT

d_call: NA
j_call: TRBJ1-3
v_call: TRBV5-1
clone_size: NA
cdr3_aa: CASSLQTESSGNTIYF
cdr3_nt: TGCGCCAGCAGCTTGCAGACTGAGAGCTCTGGAAACACCATATATTTT

d_call: TRBD2
j_call: TRBJ2-1
v_call: TRBV6-5
clone_size: once
cdr3_aa: CAGLSGGADNEQFF
cdr3_nt: TGTGCCGGACTAAGCGGGGGCGCAGACAATGAGCAGTTCTTC

d_call: TRBD1
j_call: TRBJ1-4
v_call: TRBV29-1
clone_size: NA
cdr3_aa: CSVERGGSEKLFF
cdr3_nt: TGCAGCGTTGAACGAGGGGGCAGTGAAAAACTGTTTTTT

d_call: TRBD2
j_call: TRBJ2-7
v_call: TRBV11-2
clone_size: once
cdr3_aa: CASSLGLDYEQYF
cdr3_nt: TGTGCCAGCAGCCTAGGACTAGACTACGAGCAGTACTTC

d_call: NA
j_call: TRBJ2-2
v_call: TRBV13
clone_size: NA
cdr3_aa: CASSRGGDGELFF
cdr3_nt: TGTGCCAGCAGTAGAGGCGGGGACGGGGAGCTGTTTTTT

d_call: NA
j_call: TRBJ1-1
v_call: TRBV6-5
clone_size: NA
cdr3_aa: CASTLGTEAFF
cdr3_nt: TGTGCCAGCACCCTTGGGACAGAAGCTTTCTTT

d_call: TRBD1
j_call: TRBJ2-7
v_call: TRBV28
clone_size: NA
cdr3_aa: CASRKQGEHEQYF
cdr3_nt: TGTGCCAGCCGTAAACAGGGGGAGCACGAGCAGTACTTC

d_call: NA
j_call: TRBJ2-3
v_call: TRBV27
clone_size: few
cdr3_aa: CASSPRPGSDTQYF
cdr3_nt: TGTGCCAGCAGTCCCCGGCCGGGGTCAGATACGCAGTATTTT

d_call: NA
j_call: TRBJ1-2
v_call: TRBV3-1/TRBV3-2
clone_size: NA
cdr3_aa: CASSPDSRGYTF
cdr3_nt: TGTGCCAGCAGCCCGGACAGCCGGGGCTACACCTTC

d_call: TRBD1
j_call: TRBJ1-2
v_call: TRBV29-1
clone_size: NA
cdr3_aa: CSVETRTGGGTNYGYTF
cdr3_nt: TGCAGCGTTGAAACACGTACAGGGGGGGGAACTAACTATGGCTACACCTTC

d_call: NA
j_call: TRBJ2-1
v_call: TRBV15
clone_size: few
cdr3_aa: CATSRSGNEQFF
cdr3_nt: TGTGCCACCAGCAGGTCGGGCAATGAGCAGTTCTTC

d_call: NA
j_call: TRBJ1-5
v_call: TRBV2
clone_size: few
cdr3_aa: CASSEAAGYNQPQHF
cdr3_nt: TGTGCCAGCAGTGAAGCCGCGGGGTACAATCAGCCCCAGCATTTT

d_call: NA
j_call: TRBJ1-6
v_call: TRBV2
clone_size: NA
cdr3_aa: CASSEWTVRSSYNSPLHF
cdr3_nt: TGTGCCAGCAGTGAATGGACAGTTAGGAGCTCCTATAATTCACCCCTCCACTTT

d_call: NA
j_call: TRBJ1-1
v_call: TRBV3-1/TRBV3-2
clone_size: once
cdr3_aa: CASSNYGSNTEAFF
cdr3_nt: TGTGCCAGCAGCAACTACGGTTCGAACACTGAAGCTTTCTTT

d_call: TRBD1
j_call: TRBJ1-5
v_call: TRBV7-6
clone_size: NA
cdr3_aa: CASSLGDRRNQPQHF
cdr3_nt: TGTGCCAGCAGCTTAGGGGACAGAAGGAATCAGCCCCAGCATTTT

d_call: NA
j_call: TRBJ2-1
v_call: TRBV21-1
clone_size: NA
cdr3_aa: CASSKRIQGAPNNEQFF
cdr3_nt: TGTGCCAGCAGCAAACGAATACAGGGGGCTCCTAACAATGAGCAGTTCTTC

d_call: NA
j_call: TRBJ1-4
v_call: TRBV5-1
clone_size: NA
cdr3_aa: CASSFTGRGSATNEKLFF
cdr3_nt: TGCGCCAGCAGCTTCACAGGCAGGGGCTCCGCAACTAATGAAAAACTGTTTTTT

d_call: TRBD1
j_call: TRBJ1-6
v_call: TRBV27
clone_size: medium-sized
cdr3_aa: CASSLSGQGRNSPLHF
cdr3_nt: TGTGCCAGCAGTTTATCCGGACAGGGTCGAAATTCACCCCTCCACTTT

d_call: TRBD1
j_call: TRBJ1-2
v_call: TRBV6-5
clone_size: NA
cdr3_aa: CASRRDRDDGYTF
cdr3_nt: TGTGCCAGCAGAAGAGACAGGGACGACGGCTACACCTTC

d_call: TRBD2
j_call: TRBJ2-3
v_call: TRBV30
clone_size: NA
cdr3_aa: CAWSSLAGGGVTTQYF
cdr3_nt: TGTGCCTGGAGTAGTCTGGCGGGGGGAGGGGTAACTACGCAGTATTTT

d_call: NA
j_call: TRBJ2-2
v_call: TRBV7-9
clone_size: NA
cdr3_aa: CASSLGEGPPPRTGELFF
cdr3_nt: TGTGCCAGCAGCTTAGGCGAGGGCCCCCCCCCACGGACCGGGGAGCTGTTTTTT

d_call: TRBD1
j_call: TRBJ1-2
v_call: TRBV19
clone_size: NA
cdr3_aa: CASSMGQGAPGYTF
cdr3_nt: TGTGCCAGTAGTATGGGACAGGGGGCACCGGGCTACACCTTC

d_call: NA
j_call: TRBJ1-6
v_call: TRBV3-1/TRBV3-2
clone_size: NA
cdr3_aa: CASSQDGRGISPLHF
cdr3_nt: TGTGCCAGCAGCCAAGACGGAAGGGGTATTTCACCCCTCCACTTT

d_call: TRBD2
j_call: TRBJ2-3
v_call: TRBV30
clone_size: NA
cdr3_aa: CAWRGWRGGQGDTQYF
cdr3_nt: TGTGCCTGGAGAGGGTGGCGGGGGGGCCAAGGGGATACGCAGTATTTT

d_call: TRBD1
j_call: TRBJ2-7
v_call: TRBV11-3
clone_size: NA
cdr3_aa: CASSLAGGEIYEQYF
cdr3_nt: TGTGCCAGCAGCTTAGCAGGGGGCGAAATCTACGAGCAGTACTTC

d_call: NA
j_call: TRBJ2-1
v_call: TRBV3-1/TRBV3-2
clone_size: NA
cdr3_aa: CASSLDNVEQFF
cdr3_nt: TGTGCCAGCAGCCTAGATAATGTAGAGCAGTTCTTC

d_call: TRBD1
j_call: TRBJ2-5
v_call: TRBV14
clone_size: NA
cdr3_aa: CASSQGTRDRDRETQYF
cdr3_nt: TGTGCCAGCAGCCAAGGAACCCGGGACAGAGACAGAGAGACCCAGTACTTC

d_call: NA
j_call: TRBJ2-7
v_call: TRBV18
clone_size: NA
cdr3_aa: CASSPQEGSTYEQYF
cdr3_nt: TGTGCCAGCTCACCACAGGAGGGTTCGACCTACGAGCAGTACTTC

d_call: TRBD2
j_call: TRBJ2-1
v_call: TRBV5-1
clone_size: NA
cdr3_aa: CASSLGRTSGNNEQFF
cdr3_nt: TGCGCCAGCAGCTTGGGTCGGACTAGCGGTAACAATGAGCAGTTCTTC